The sequence of this T cell receptor (beta chain) was determined in a study of blood T cell repertoires in COVID-19. For the study at large: Acute and convalescent COVID-19 specimens originated in the United States, Italy and Spain. In each case, the material was cDNA or gDNA derived from T cells, B-cell-depleted T cells, or PBMCs.

CDR1 and CDR2 (germline): SGHRS, YFSETQ. Trimming at V came to 0 bases and at J to 2 bases, leaving 3 bases not matched to a gene. CDR3 length: 15 residues. Clones were read by immunoSEQ multiplex PCR, and TCRdb kept only the in-frame ones, dropping some. The sample lists about 180,000 clones, about 83% occurring once. One Seattle source followed patients from active infection through their disease course. The TCR comes from a person aged 65 to 79 with COVID-19, enrolled during active disease. Material for sequencing was peripheral blood. The rearrangement uses TRBV5-1 and TRBJ2-7; 9 bases align to TRBD2. The CDR3 DNA follows: TGCGCCAGCAGCTTGGGACTAGCGGTCACCTACGAGCAGTACTTC. The encoded protein is CASSLGLAVTYEQYF.